These T cell receptor beta chains were read from a single sample in a study of tumor-infiltrating lymphocytes in primary liver carcinoma. TCRdb processed the multiplex PCR reads anew with MiXCR; each CDR3 protein has one entry. The sample carries fewer than 75,000 distinct CDR3 sequences, roughly two thirds recorded once. What was sequenced was liver tumor tissue from sampling region 4. The receptors here all came from a man aged 35-49 years with primary liver carcinoma and hepatitis B virus infection. The conserved cysteine and the conserved F or W are not part of the CDR3 here.

TRBV7-8	ASSFTSAYERY
TRBV12-3/TRBV12-4	ASSLLAAGELF
TRBV11-2	ASSLALGGANTWELF
TRBV12-3/TRBV12-4	ASSFSRVKRELLSYEQY
TRBV11-2	VGSPGGYEQY
TRBV11-2	AISPSRGLVNTEAF
TRBV11-2	ASSRGGTGNAF
TRBV30	AWSVGWNGTNGYI
TRBV11-2	TGSLMGTGKLVREAF
TRBV6-5	ASSSRPAGLNEQY
TRBV6-1	ASSEVTSASGREQF
TRBV4-2	VSSQPHREKLF
TRBV5-6	ASSLLGLIPTEAF
TRBV4-1	ASSLDQGANPPLH
TRBV11-2	ASSLARRTSGHFTYVQY
TRBV11-1	VSSWNSGANVLT
TRBV5-1	VSSWGNQGVNQPQH
TRBV6-2/TRBV6-3	ASSYDERTSGIYEQY
TRBV10-3	AISESRASYELY
TRBV11-2	ASSTGTSATYTQY
TRBV4-3	ARSRRQGGTGTQY
TRBV29-1	SAQKGGPNEKLF
TRBV6-1	ANSESSGSYNEQF
TRBV4-3	AKSQFPPPADNEQF
TRBV4-2	PSSQATSGLCSYNEQF
TRBV13	ASSSYTDSGEQC
TRBV12-3/TRBV12-4	ASSLCGGAYIAKNIQY
TRBV6-5	ANSKSGPDPQGKLF
TRBV14	ASSVWGAHNEQS